This T cell receptor (beta chain) originates from a study of blood T cell repertoires in COVID-19. The overall study: T cells, B-cell-depleted T cells, or PBMCs supplied cDNA or gDNA.

Sequenced by immunoSEQ multiplex PCR; TCRdb stores in-frame clones only, minus some. The profile covers approximately 240,000 clones, with about nine tenths appearing a single time and around 6% taken by the ten largest. This study enrolled people aged about 18 to 95 from roughly 22 US geographic areas. The germline gives CDR1 SGDLS, CDR2 YYNGEE. This CDR3 is built from 14 residues. Trimming took off 0 bases at V and 6 bases at J, with 7 bases between the two ends. As for this clone: Other DNA sequences within the sample encode an identical CDR3.

This rearrangement joins TRBV9 to TRBJ1-6, with D perhaps matching TRBD1 (5 bases). This TCR was recovered from a woman aged 25 to 39 with acute COVID-19. The sample consisted of PBMCs or T cells enriched from blood (not recorded which). The CDR3 reads CASSVGQGNSPLHF. In DNA, the CDR3 is TGTGCCAGCAGCGTAGGGCAGGGTAATTCACCCCTCCACTTT.